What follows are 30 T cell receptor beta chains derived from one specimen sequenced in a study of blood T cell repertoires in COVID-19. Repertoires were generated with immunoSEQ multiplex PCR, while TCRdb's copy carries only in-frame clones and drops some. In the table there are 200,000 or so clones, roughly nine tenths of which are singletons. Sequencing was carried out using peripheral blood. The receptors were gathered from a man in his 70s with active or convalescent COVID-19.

The CDR3 DNA follows: TGTGCCAGCAGTCAACAACAGGGGAGTGGGGAGACCCAGTACTTC. Translating gives CASSQQQGSGETQYF. The rearrangement links TRBV6-2 or TRBV6-3 to TRBJ2-5, with 7 positions matching TRBD1. The CDR3 contains 15 residues. Germline V gene sequence: CDR1 MNHEY, CDR2 SVGEGT. The trim removed 5 bases at V and 5 bases at J, leaving 11 bases unmatched.

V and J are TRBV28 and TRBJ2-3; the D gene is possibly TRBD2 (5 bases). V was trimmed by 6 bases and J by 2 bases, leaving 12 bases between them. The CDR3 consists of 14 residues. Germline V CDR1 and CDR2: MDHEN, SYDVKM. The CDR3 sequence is CASREGGNTDTQYF. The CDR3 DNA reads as TGTGCCAGCAGAGAGGGCGGCAACACAGATACGCAGTATTTT. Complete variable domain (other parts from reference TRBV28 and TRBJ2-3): DVKVTQSSRYLVKRTGEKVFLECVQDMDHENMFWYRQDPGLGLRLIYFSYDVKMKEKGDIPEGYSVSREKKERFSLILESASTNQTSMYLCASREGGNTDTQYFGPGTRLTVL.

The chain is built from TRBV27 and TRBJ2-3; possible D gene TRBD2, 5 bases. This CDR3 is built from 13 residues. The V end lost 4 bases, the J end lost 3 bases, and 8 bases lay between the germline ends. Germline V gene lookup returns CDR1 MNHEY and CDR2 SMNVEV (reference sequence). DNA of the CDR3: TGTGCCAGCAGTTCGCGGGCTACAGATACGCAGTATTTT. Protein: CASSSRATDTQYF.

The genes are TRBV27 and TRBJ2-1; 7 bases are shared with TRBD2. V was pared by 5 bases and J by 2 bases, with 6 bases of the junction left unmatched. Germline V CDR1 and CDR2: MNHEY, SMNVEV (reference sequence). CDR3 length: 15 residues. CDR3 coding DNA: TGTGCCAGCAGTCGCCGGGACTACGCCTACAATGAGCAGTTCTTC. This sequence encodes CASSRRDYAYNEQFF.

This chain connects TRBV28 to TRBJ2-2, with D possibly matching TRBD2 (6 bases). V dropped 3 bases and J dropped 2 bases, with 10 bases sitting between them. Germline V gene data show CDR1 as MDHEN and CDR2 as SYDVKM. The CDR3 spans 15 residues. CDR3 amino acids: CASSLGTFNTGELFF. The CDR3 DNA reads TGTGCCAGCAGTTTGGGGACTTTCAACACCGGGGAGCTGTTTTTT.

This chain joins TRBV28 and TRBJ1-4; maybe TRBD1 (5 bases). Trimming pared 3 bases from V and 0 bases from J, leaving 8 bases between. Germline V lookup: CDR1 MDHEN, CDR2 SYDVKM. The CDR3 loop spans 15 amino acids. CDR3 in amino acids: CASSFDSATNEKLFF. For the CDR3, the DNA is TGTGCCAGCAGTTTCGACAGCGCAACTAATGAAAAACTGTTTTTT.

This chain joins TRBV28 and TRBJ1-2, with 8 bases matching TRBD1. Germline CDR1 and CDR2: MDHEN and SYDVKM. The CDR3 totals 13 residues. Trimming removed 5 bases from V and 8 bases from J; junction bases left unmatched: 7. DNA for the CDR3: TGTGCCAGCAGTCCCCGGGACAGGTCGGGCTACACCTTC. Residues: CASSPRDRSGYTF.

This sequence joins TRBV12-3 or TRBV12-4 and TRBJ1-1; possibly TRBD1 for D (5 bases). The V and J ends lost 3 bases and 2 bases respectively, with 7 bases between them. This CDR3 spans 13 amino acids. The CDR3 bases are TGTGCCAGCAGTTTCCAGGGTAACACTGAAGCTTTCTTT. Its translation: CASSFQGNTEAFF.

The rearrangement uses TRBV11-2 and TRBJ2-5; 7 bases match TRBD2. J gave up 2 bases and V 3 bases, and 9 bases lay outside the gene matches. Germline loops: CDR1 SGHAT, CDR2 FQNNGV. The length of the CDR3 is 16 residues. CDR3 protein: CASSFVSGRGQETQYF. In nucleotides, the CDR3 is TGTGCCAGCAGCTTCGTTTCAGGGAGGGGTCAAGAGACCCAGTACTTC.

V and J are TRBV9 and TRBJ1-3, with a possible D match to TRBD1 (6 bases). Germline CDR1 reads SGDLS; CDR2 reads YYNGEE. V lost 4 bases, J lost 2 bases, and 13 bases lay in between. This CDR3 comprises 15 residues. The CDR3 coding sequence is TGTGCCAGCAGCCTTGGGGGGGCCGCTGGAAACACCATATATTTT. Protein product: CASSLGGAAGNTIYF.

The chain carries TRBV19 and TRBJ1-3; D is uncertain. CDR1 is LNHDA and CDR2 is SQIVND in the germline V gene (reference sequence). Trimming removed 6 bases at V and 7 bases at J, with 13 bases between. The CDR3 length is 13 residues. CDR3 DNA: TGTGCCAGTAGCGGCTTTGCCGGGAACACCATATATTTT. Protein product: CASSGFAGNTIYF.

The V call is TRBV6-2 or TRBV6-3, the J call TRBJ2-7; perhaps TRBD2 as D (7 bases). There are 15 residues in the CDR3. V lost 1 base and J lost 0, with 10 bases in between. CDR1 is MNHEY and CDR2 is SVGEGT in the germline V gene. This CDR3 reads CASSYWGGASYEQYF. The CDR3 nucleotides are TGTGCCAGCAGTTACTGGGGGGGCGCCTCCTACGAGCAGTACTTC.

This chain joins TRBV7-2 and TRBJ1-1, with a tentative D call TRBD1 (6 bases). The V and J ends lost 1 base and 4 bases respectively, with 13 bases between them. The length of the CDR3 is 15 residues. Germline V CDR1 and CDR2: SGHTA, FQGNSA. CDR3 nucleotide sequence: TGTGCCAGCAGCTTAGACGCGGGGGCGGGCACTGAAGCTTTCTTT. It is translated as CASSLDAGAGTEAFF.

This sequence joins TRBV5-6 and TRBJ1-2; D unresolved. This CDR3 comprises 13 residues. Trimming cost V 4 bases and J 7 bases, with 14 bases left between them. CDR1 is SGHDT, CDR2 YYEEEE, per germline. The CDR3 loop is CASSTGILLGYTF. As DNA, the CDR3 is TGTGCCAGCAGCACGGGAATCCTCCTTGGCTACACCTTC.

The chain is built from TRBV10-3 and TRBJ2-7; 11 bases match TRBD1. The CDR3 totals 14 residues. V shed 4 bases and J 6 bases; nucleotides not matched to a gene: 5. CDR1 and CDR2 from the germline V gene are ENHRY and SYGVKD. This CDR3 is CAISVDRGRIEQYF. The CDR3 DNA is TGTGCCATCAGTGTGGACAGGGGGCGCATCGAGCAGTACTTC.

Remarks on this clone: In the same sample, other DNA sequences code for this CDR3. As DNA, the CDR3 is TGTGCCAGCTCACCAGAGGGCAATGAGCAGTTCTTC. Translation: CASSPEGNEQFF. J is TRBJ2-1 and V is TRBV18, with TRBD2 as a possible D gene (5 bases). The CDR3 totals 12 residues. Germline V lookup: CDR1 KGHSH, CDR2 LQKENI. V was cut by 2 bases and J by 6 bases, with 5 bases left in between.

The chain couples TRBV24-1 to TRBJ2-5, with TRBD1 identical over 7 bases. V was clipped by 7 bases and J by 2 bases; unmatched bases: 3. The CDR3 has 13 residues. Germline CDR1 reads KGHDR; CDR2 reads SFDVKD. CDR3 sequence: CATRGTEQETQYF. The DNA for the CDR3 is TGTGCCACCAGGGGGACAGAGCAAGAGACCCAGTACTTC.

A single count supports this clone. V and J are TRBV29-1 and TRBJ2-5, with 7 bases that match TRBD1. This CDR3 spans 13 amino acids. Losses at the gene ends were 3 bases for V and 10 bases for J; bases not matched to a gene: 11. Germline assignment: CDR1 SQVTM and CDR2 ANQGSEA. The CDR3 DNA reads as TGCAGCGTTGAGCCGGGACAGCCTTCGGACCAGTACTTC. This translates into CSVEPGQPSDQYF.

CDR3 coding DNA: TGTGCCAGCAGTTTGACAGGTCGATACATTCAGTACTTC. Translating it yields CASSLTGRYIQYF. The chain has TRBV28 and TRBJ2-4, with D possibly being TRBD1 (6 bases). The CDR3 extends over 13 amino acids. Germline CDR1 MDHEN, CDR2 SYDVKM. Deletions cut 3 bases from V and 8 bases from J, with 11 bases between. The full variable domain, its missing parts supplied by reference TRBV28 and TRBJ2-4, is DVKVTQSSRYLVKRTGEKVFLECVQDMDHENMFWYRQDPGLGLRLIYFSYDVKMKEKGDIPEGYSVSREKKERFSLILESASTNQTSMYLCASSLTGRYIQYFGAGTRLSVL.

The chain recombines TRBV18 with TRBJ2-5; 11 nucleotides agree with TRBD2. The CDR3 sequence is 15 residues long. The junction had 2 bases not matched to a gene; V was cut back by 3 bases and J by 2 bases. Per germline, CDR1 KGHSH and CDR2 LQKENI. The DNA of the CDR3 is TGTGCCAGCTCACCGTCTAGCGGGGGGCAAGAGACCCAGTACTTC. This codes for CASSPSSGGQETQYF.

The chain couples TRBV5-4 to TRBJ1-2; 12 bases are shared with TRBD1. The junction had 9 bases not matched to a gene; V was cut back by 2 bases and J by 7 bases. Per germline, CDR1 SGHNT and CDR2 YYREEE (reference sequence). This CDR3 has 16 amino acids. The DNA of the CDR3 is TGTGCCAGCAGCTTTCCCGGGACAGGGGGCGCGGGTGGCTACACCTTC. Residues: CASSFPGTGGAGGYTF.

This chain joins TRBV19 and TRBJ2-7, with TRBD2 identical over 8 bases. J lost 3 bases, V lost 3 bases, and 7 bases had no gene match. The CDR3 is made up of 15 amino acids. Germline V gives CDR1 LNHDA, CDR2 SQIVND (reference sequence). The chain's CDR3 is CASSILSGGSYEQYF. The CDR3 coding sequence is TGTGCCAGTAGTATTTTATCGGGGGGGAGCTACGAGCAGTACTTC. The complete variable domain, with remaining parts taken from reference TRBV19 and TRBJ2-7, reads DGGITQSPKYLFRKEGQNVTLSCEQNLNHDAMYWYRQDPGQGLRLIYYSQIVNDFQKGDIAEGYSVSREKKESFPLTVTSAQKNPTAFYLCASSILSGGSYEQYFGPGTRLTVT.

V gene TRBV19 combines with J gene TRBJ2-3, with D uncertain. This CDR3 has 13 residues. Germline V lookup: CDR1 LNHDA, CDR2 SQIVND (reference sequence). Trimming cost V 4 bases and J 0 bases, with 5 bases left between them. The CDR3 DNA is TGTGCCAGTAGTACCCCTAGCACAGATACGCAGTATTTT. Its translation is CASSTPSTDTQYF. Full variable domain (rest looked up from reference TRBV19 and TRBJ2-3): DGGITQSPKYLFRKEGQNVTLSCEQNLNHDAMYWYRQDPGQGLRLIYYSQIVNDFQKGDIAEGYSVSREKKESFPLTVTSAQKNPTAFYLCASSTPSTDTQYFGPGTRLTVL.

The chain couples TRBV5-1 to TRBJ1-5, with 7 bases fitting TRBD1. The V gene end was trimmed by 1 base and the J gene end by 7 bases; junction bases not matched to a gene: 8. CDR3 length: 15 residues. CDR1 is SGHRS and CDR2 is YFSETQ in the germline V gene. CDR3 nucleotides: TGCGCCAGCAGCTTGCCAGGGGGAAAATCCCAGCCCCAGCATTTT. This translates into CASSLPGGKSQPQHF. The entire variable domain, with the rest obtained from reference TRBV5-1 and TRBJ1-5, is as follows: KAGVTQTPRYLIKTRGQQVTLSCSPISGHRSVSWYQQTPGQGLQFLFEYFSETQRNKGNFPGRFSGRQFSNSRSEMNVSTLELGDSALYLCASSLPGGKSQPQHFGDGTRLSIL.

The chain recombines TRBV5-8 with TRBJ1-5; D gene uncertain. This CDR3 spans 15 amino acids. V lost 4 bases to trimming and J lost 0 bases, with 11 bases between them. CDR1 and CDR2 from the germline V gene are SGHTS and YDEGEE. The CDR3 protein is CASSTDGLSNQPQHF. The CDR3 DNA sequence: TGTGCCAGCAGCACGGACGGACTTAGCAATCAGCCCCAGCATTTT.

The CDR3 bases are TGTGCCAGTAGTACGACACGGCTGCTTTATAATTCACCCCTCCACTTT. This gives the protein CASSTTRLLYNSPLHF. This chain uses TRBV19 with TRBJ1-6, with D hard to call. V lost 4 bases, J lost 4 bases, and 14 bases lay in between. The CDR3 length is 16 residues. The germline V gene has CDR1 LNHDA and CDR2 SQIVND (reference sequence).

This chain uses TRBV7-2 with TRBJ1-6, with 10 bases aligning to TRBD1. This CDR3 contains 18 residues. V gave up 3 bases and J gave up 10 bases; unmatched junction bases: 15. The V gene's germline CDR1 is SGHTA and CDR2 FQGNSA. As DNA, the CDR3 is TGTGCCAGCAGCTTTAGACCGGGACAGGGGCGCTTAGGGTCACCCCTCCACTTT. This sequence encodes CASSFRPGQGRLGSPLHF.

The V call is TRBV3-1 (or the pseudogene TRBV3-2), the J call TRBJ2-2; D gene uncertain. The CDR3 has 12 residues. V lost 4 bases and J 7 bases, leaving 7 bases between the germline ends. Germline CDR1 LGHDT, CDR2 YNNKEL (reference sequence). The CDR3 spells CASSPLNGELFF. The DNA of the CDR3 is TGTGCCAGCAGCCCACTAAACGGGGAGCTGTTTTTT.

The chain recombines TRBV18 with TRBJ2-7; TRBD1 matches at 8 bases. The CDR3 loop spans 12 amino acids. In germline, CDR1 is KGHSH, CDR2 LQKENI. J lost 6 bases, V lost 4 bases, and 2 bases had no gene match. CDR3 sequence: CASSLTGGEQYF. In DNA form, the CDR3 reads TGTGCCAGCTCACTAACAGGGGGCGAGCAGTACTTC.

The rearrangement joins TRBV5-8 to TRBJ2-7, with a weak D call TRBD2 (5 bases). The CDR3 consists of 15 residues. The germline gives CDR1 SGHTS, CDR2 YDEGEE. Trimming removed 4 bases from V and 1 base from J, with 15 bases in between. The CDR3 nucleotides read TGTGCCAGCAGCGGGGTGCGGCCGGGATCCTACGAGCAGTACTTC. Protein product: CASSGVRPGSYEQYF.